This TCR beta chain was identified during a study of human T cells and chemical hapten exposure. About the study: Patch tests containing 0.01% DPC, applied to the upper back, were read at 6 days.

Deletions cut 5 bases from V and 0 bases from J, with 8 bases between. Per germline, CDR1 SGHVS and CDR2 FNYEAQ. This CDR3 is built from 14 residues. Regarding time point: patch test 3, about 24 weeks after DPC sensitization. Treatment here: therapeutic diphenylcyclopropenone sensitization with weekly scalp DPC. TCRdb ran MiXCR on the RACE reads and lists one entry per CDR3 protein. The sample contains over 150,000 distinct CDR3 sequences, around a quarter of which appear only once. The TCR originated in a young woman with alopecia areata. Some clones in this sample may be carry-over from other donors' samples. Sequenced material: whole blood, taken in connection with sensitization to the hapten diphenylcyclopropenone (DPC). V gene TRBV7-6 combines with J gene TRBJ2-1, with TRBD2 as a possible D gene (5 bases). CDR3 protein: CASSGLASYNEQFF. CDR3 coding DNA: TGTGCCAGCAGCGGGCTAGCCTCCTACAATGAGCAGTTCTTC.